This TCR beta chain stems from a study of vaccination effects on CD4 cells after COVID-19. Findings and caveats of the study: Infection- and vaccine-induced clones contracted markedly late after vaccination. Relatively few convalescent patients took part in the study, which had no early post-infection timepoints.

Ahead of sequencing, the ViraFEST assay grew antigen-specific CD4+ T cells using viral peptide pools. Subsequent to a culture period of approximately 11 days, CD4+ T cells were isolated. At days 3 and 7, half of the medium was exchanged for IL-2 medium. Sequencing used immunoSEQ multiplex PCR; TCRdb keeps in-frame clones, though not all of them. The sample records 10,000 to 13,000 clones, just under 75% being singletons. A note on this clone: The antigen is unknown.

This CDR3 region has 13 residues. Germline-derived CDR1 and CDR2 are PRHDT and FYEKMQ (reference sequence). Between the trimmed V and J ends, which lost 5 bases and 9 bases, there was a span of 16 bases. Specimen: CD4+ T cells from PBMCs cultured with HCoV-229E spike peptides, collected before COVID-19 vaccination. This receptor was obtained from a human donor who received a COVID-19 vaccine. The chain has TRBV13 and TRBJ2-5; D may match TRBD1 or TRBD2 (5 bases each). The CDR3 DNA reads TGTGCCAGCAGCCTAACTCAGGGAGAATCCCAGTACTTC. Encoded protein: CASSLTQGESQYF.